The sequence of this T cell receptor beta chain was determined in a study of T-cell reconstitution after alpha-beta-depleted transplantation in children (dated by TCRdb to 2016 to 2017). About the full investigation: Using TCR repertoire profiling, the study followed T-cell immune reconstitution in a quantitative way in children after TCRalphabeta/CD19-depleted allogeneic hematopoietic cell transplantation.

Note on this clonotype: Its antigen remains unidentified. The record has no base qualities; no much larger clone is one base away.

The CDR3 covers 13 residues, taking in both the cysteine and the phenylalanine. The retained sequence is limited to the CDR3, 39 bases, with the frame set at the first base. V and J are truncated by 5 bases and 8 bases respectively, leaving an intervening sequence of 13 bases. CDR1 MNHEY and CDR2 SMNVEV are derived from the germline V gene (reference sequence). Libraries were prepared through PCR. TCRdb names Illumina HiSeq 2500 as the instrument used. Molecular barcoding was employed in the preparation of TCR libraries, with unique molecular identifiers being used to normalize TCRbeta repertoire quantification. The public reads were reanalyzed by TCRdb: fastp trimming at Q25, MiXCR alignment, in-frame beta chains only. Each entry is one CDR3 protein sequence, shown with its most common DNA and genes. Within this sample are about 400,000 distinct CDR3 sequences, with roughly 20% of them counted one time only. The ten largest clonotypes hold 3% to 4% of the sample.

The sample in question was PBMCs from the stem cell graft donor, obtained from the stem cell graft. This sequence was found in a human donor who donated a stem cell graft to a child with acute myeloid leukemia. Recombination connected TRBV27 to TRBJ2-1, with no confident D gene call. Here is the DNA: TGTGCCAGCAGTCGACCCACCGGGCATGAGCAGTTCTTC. Protein translation: CASSRPTGHEQFF.